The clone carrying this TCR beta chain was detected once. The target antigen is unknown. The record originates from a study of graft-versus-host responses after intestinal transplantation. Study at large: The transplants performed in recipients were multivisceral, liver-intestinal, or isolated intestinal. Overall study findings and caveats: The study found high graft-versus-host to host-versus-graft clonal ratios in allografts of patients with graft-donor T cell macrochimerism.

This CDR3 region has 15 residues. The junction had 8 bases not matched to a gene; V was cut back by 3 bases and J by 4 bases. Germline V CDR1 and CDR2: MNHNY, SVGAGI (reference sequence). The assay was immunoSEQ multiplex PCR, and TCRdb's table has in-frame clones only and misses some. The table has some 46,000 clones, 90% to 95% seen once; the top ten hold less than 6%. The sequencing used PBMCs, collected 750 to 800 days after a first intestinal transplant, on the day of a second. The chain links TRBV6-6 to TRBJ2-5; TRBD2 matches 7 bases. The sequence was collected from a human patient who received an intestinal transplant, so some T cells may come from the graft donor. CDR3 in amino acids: CASSYGAGDTETQYF. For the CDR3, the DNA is TGTGCCAGCAGTTATGGGGCGGGAGACACAGAGACCCAGTACTTC.